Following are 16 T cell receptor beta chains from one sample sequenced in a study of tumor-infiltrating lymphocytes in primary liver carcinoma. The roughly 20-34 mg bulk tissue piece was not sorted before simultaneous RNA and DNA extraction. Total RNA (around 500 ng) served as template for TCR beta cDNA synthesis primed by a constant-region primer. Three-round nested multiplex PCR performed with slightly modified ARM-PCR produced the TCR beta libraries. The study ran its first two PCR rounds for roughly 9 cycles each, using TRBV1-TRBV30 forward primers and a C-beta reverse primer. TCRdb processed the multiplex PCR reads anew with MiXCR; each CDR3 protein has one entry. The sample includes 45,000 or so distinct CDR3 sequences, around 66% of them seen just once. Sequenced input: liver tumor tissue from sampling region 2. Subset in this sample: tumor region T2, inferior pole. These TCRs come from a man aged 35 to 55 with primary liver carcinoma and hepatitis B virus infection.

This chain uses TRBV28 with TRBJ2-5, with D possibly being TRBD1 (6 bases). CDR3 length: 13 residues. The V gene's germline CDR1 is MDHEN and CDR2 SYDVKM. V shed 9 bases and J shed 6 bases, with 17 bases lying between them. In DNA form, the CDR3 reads TGTGCCAGTAGAAAACAGGGTCCAAAGACCCAGTACTTC. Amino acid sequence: CASRKQGPKTQYF.

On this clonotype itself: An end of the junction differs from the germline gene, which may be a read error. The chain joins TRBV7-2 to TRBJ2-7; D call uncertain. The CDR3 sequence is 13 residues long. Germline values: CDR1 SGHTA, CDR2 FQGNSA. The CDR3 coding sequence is TGTGTCAGCAGCTTAATGTTAAGGAACGAGCAGTACTTC. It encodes CVSSLMLRNEQYF.

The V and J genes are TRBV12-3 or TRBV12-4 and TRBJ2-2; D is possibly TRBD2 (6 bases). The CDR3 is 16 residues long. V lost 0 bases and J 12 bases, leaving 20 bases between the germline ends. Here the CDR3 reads CASSLAPAGVTRKLFF. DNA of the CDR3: TGTGCCAGCAGTTTAGCTCCAGCGGGTGTGACCCGGAAGCTGTTTTTT.

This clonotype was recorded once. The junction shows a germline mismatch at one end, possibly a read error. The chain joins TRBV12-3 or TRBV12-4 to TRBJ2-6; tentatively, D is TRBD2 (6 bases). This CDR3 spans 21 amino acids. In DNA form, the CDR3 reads TGTACCAGCAGTCGGACCCGACTAGTCCCTGGTCGGGCCTTTGGGGCCAACGTCCTGACTTTC. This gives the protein CTSSRTRLVPGRAFGANVLTF.

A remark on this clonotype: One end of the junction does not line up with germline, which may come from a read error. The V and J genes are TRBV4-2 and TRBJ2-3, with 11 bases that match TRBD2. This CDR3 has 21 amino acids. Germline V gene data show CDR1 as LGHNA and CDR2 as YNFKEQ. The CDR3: CASSRDSGLAAYRFSIDTQYF. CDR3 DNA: TGTGCCAGCAGCCGAGATTCGGGACTAGCGGCATATCGATTTAGCATAGATACGCAGTATTTT.

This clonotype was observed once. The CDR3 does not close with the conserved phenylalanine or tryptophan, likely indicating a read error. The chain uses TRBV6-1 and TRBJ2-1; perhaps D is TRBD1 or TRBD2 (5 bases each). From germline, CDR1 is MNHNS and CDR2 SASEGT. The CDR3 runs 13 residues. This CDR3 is CASSEERGIEQFS. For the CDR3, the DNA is TGTGCCAGCAGCGAAGAGAGGGGCATTGAGCAGTTCTCC.

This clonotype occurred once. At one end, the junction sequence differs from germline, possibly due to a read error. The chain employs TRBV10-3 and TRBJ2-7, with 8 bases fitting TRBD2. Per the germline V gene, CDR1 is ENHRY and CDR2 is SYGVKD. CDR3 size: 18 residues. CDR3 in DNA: TGTACCATCAAGGCTCCCCCCAGGACTAGCCTTACGTCTGGCGAGCAGTACTTC. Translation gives CTIKAPPRTSLTSGEQYF.

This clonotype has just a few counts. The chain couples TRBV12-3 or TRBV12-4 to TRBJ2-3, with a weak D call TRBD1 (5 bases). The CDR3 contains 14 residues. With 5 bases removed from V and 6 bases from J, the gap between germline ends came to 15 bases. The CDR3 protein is CASSPTGSGDTQYF. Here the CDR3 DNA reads TGTGCCAGCAGTCCTACAGGTTCTGGGGATACGCAGTATTTT.

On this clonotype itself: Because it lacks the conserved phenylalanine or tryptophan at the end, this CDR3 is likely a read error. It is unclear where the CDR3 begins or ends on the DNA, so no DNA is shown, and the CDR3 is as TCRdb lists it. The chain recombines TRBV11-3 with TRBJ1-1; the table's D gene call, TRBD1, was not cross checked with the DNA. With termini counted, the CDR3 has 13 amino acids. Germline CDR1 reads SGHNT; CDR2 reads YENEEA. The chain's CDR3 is CASSTGLNTEAFL.

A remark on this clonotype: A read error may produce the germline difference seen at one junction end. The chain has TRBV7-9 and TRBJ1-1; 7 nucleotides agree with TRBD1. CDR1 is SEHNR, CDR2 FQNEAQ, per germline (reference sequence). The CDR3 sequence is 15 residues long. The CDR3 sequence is CAGSLSTGMNTEAFF. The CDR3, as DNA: TGTGCCGGCAGCTTATCGACAGGGATGAACACCGAAGCTTTCTTT. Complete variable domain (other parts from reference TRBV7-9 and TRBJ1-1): DTGVSQNPRHKITKRGQNVTFRCDPISEHNRLYWYRQTLGQGPEFLTYFQNEAQLEKSRLLSDRFSAERPKGSFSTLEIQRTEQGDSAMYLCAGSLSTGMNTEAFFGQGTRLTVV.

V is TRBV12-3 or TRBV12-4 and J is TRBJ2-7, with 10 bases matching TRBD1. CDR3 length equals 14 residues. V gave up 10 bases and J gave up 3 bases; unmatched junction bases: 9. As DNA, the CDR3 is TGTGCCAACTCCTGGGGGACAGGGGTCTACGAGCAGTACTTC. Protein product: CANSWGTGVYEQYF.

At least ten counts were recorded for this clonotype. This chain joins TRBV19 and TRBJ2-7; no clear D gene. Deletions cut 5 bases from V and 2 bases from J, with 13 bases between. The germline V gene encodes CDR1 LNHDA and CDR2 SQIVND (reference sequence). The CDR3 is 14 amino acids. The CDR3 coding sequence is TGTGCCAGTAGTCCGCGACACCTCACCTACGAGCAGTACTTC. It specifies CASSPRHLTYEQYF.

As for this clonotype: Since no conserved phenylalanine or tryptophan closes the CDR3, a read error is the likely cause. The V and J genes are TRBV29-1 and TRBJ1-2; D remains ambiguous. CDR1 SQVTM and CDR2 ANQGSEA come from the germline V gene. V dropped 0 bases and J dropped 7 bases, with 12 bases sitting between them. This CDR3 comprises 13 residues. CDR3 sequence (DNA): TGCAGCGTTGAAGAGGGTGGTATTGTTGGCTACACCTTA. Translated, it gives CSVEEGGIVGYTL.

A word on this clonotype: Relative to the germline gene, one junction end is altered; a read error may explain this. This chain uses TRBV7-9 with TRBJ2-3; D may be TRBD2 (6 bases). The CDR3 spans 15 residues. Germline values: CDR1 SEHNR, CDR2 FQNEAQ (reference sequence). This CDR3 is CACSLLARSGDTQYF. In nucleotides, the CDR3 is TGTGCCTGCAGCTTACTAGCCAGGTCTGGGGATACGCAGTATTTT.

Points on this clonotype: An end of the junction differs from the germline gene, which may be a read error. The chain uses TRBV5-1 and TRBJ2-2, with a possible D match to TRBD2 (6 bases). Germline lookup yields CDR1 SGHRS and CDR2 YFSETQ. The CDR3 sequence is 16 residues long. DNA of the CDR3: TGCGCCAGCAGCTTAGATCACAGGACTAACACCGGGGAGCTGCTTTTT. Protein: CASSLDHRTNTGELLF.

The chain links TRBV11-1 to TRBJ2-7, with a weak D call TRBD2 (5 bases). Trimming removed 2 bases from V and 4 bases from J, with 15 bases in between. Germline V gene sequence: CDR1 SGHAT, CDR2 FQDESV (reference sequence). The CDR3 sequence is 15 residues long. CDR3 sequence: CASSLTGFGGYEQYF. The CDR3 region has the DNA TGTGCCAGCAGCTTAACGGGATTTGGAGGATACGAGCAGTACTTC.